This T cell receptor (beta chain) is from a study of T cell responses to AZD1222 COVID-19 vaccine. General observations from the study: Regions 160-218 and 743-854 dominated among vaccine-associated CD4 TCRs spanning spike.

Comments on this clone: Its target is unknown.

TCRdb's copy holds only in-frame clones and misses some; the assay was immunoSEQ multiplex PCR. The sample lists some 80,000 clones, 88% occurring once. The V gene's germline CDR1 is LNHDA and CDR2 SQIVND (reference sequence). The CDR3 totals 16 residues. The V end lost 5 bases, the J end lost 3 bases, and 19 bases lay between the germline ends. This material consisted of peripheral blood, taken 28 days after the second dose of the MenACWY control vaccine. The chain links TRBV19 to TRBJ1-2; the D gene is possibly TRBD1 (5 bases). This clonotype was obtained from an adult who received the MenACWY meningococcal vaccine as a control. CDR3: CASSAPIPGVDYGYTF. The CDR3 DNA reads as TGTGCCAGTAGTGCCCCTATTCCGGGGGTGGACTATGGCTACACCTTC.